This T cell receptor beta chain was captured in a study of blood T cell repertoires in COVID-19. Those who participated ranged in age from roughly 18 to 100 years and resided in about two dozen US areas. Germline V CDR1 and CDR2: SGHTA, FQGTGA. Deletions cut 1 base from V and 6 bases from J, with 23 bases between. The CDR3 sequence is 18 residues long. Sequencing used immunoSEQ multiplex PCR; TCRdb keeps in-frame clones, though not all of them. Of around 140,000 clones listed, just over 85% are singletons. The V gene is TRBV7-3, the J gene TRBJ2-3, with a possible D match to TRBD2 (5 bases). The specimen sequenced was PBMCs or T cells enriched from blood (not recorded which). The clonotype was recovered from a man in his fifties or sixties who had recovered from COVID-19. The CDR3 region has the DNA TGTGCCAGCAGCTTAAGAGGAGCGGACTCCCTTGGGTCCGATACGCAGTATTTT. It translates to CASSLRGADSLGSDTQYF.